This T cell receptor beta chain was retrieved from a study of blood T cell repertoires in COVID-19. Study summary: From T cells, B-cell-depleted T cells, or PBMCs came the material, which was cDNA or gDNA.

Germline lookup yields CDR1 SGHRS and CDR2 YFSETQ. The junction had 2 bases not matched to a gene; V was cut back by 3 bases and J by 6 bases. This CDR3 region has 14 residues. Authors' analysis steps: It was from reference gene primer amplification that nucleated cell counts were estimated. Sequenced by immunoSEQ multiplex PCR; TCRdb stores in-frame clones only, minus some. The DNA gave D and trimming, while V, J and clone size come from that table. The table shows 20,000 to 30,000 clones, with around 93% occurring only once. This clonotype was sampled from a human donor in a cohort sampled during active COVID-19. The gene calls are TRBV5-1 and TRBJ1-6; TRBD1 matches 8 bases. Sequencing was performed on peripheral blood. The CDR3 loop reads CASSSDRVNSPLHF. The CDR3 nucleotides read TGCGCCAGCAGCTCGGACAGGGTTAATTCACCCCTCCACTTT.